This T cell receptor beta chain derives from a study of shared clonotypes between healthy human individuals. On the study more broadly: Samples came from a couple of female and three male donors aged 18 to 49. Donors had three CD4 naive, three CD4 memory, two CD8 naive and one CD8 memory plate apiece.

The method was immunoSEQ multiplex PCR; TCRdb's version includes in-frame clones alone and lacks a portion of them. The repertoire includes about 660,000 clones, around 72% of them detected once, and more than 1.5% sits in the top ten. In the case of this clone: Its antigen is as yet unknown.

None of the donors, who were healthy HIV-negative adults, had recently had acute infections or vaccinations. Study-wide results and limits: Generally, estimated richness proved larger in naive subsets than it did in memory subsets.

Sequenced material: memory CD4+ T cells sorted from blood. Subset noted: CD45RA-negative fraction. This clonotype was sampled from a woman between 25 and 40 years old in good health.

CDR3 amino acids: CASSLVPGANEQFF. In DNA form, the CDR3 reads TGTGCCAGCAGCTTAGTACCGGGGGCCAATGAGCAGTTCTTC. This rearrangement joins TRBV7-2 to TRBJ2-1; D is possibly TRBD1 or TRBD2 (6 bases each). This CDR3 has 14 residues. From germline, CDR1 is SGHTA and CDR2 FQGNSA. Trimming left V 1 base short and J 6 bases short, with 10 bases between.